The 26 T cell receptor beta chains given below trace back to one sample, sequenced in a study of blood T cell repertoires in COVID-19. Sequencing was performed with immunoSEQ multiplex PCR; in TCRdb, only in-frame clones are kept and a portion is missing. The sample yields about 180,000 clones, about 90% seen once. Sequenced input: PBMCs or T cells enriched from blood (not recorded which). The receptors originated from a woman aged 18-29 years who had recovered from COVID-19.

The gene calls are TRBV2 and TRBJ2-1, with D possibly matching TRBD1 (6 bases). The germline V gene has CDR1 SNHLY and CDR2 FYNNEI. The CDR3 totals 15 residues. The V end was cut by 3 bases, the J end by 1 base, with 10 bases between. The CDR3 region has the DNA TGTGCCAGCAGTGACAGGGGTGGATCCTACAATGAGCAGTTCTTC. It encodes CASSDRGGSYNEQFF.

V is TRBV19 and J is TRBJ1-5; tentatively, D is TRBD1 (6 bases). The CDR3 runs to 16 residues. CDR1 and CDR2 (germline): LNHDA, SQIVND (reference sequence). The ends were cut back, 5 bases at V and 6 bases at J, with 20 bases in the middle. In DNA, the CDR3 is TGTGCCAGTAGTGCCCACAACAGGGATTGGGGTCAGCCCCAGCATTTT. Translated: CASSAHNRDWGQPQHF.

This chain links TRBV28 with TRBJ1-6; D remains ambiguous. The CDR3 totals 14 residues. Germline CDR1 is MDHEN and CDR2 is SYDVKM. The V end was cut by 6 bases, the J end by 8 bases, with 14 bases between. Here the CDR3 reads CASRAAGEYSPLHF. The CDR3 nucleotides read TGTGCCAGCAGGGCGGCCGGGGAGTATTCACCCCTCCACTTT.

The rearrangement uses TRBV5-6 and TRBJ1-6; a weak D match, TRBD1 (5 bases). CDR3 length: 15 residues. V was cut by 1 base and J by 2 bases, with 7 bases left in between. Germline-derived CDR1 and CDR2 are SGHDT and YYEEEE. The CDR3 region has the DNA TGTGCCAGCAGCTTGTCAGGGACCTATAATTCACCCCTCCACTTT. This encodes CASSLSGTYNSPLHF.

The chain is built from TRBV19 and TRBJ1-2; the match to TRBD1 covers 8 bases. Germline V gene sequence: CDR1 LNHDA, CDR2 SQIVND (reference sequence). J lost 8 bases, V lost 10 bases, and 9 bases had no gene match. This CDR3 has 12 amino acids. The CDR3 sequence: CATFQGAEGYTF. The CDR3 DNA sequence: TGTGCCACTTTCCAGGGGGCCGAAGGCTACACCTTC.

The chain is built from TRBV7-9 and TRBJ2-3; possibly TRBD2 for D (5 bases). The V gene lost 1 base and the J gene lost 1 base, with 9 bases spanning the gap. The CDR3 has 15 amino acids. Per the germline V gene, CDR1 is SEHNR and CDR2 is FQNEAQ (reference sequence). The CDR3 reads CASSLVFSGTDTQYF. The CDR3 DNA reads TGTGCCAGCAGCTTAGTTTTTAGCGGCACAGATACGCAGTATTTT.

The V gene is TRBV28, the J gene TRBJ1-2; 10 nucleotides align to TRBD1. The V gene end was trimmed by 10 bases and the J gene end by 7 bases; junction bases not matched to a gene: 3. CDR1 and CDR2 from the germline V gene are MDHEN and SYDVKM. This CDR3 is 11 amino acids long. The CDR3 reads CATDRGLGYTF. The CDR3 nucleotides are TGTGCCACCGACAGGGGGCTTGGCTACACCTTC.

The chain employs TRBV27 and TRBJ1-2; D possibly corresponds to TRBD1 (6 bases). The V gene lost 8 bases and the J gene lost 5 bases, with 21 bases spanning the gap. The CDR3 consists of 15 residues. Per the germline V gene, CDR1 is MNHEY and CDR2 is SMNVEV (reference sequence). The CDR3 region is CASLKGVGTGYGYTF. The CDR3 nucleotides are TGTGCCAGCCTTAAGGGTGTCGGCACAGGGTATGGCTACACCTTC.

This clone was seen a single time. This rearrangement joins TRBV28 to TRBJ1-5, with 8 bases lining up with TRBD1. Per the germline V gene, CDR1 is MDHEN and CDR2 is SYDVKM. The CDR3 is 13 amino acids. Trimming at V came to 7 bases and at J to 6 bases, leaving 5 bases not matched to a gene. The DNA of the CDR3 is TGTGCCAGCAAATCTACAGGGGGTCAGCCCCAGCATTTT. Protein product: CASKSTGGQPQHF.

J is TRBJ2-1 and V is TRBV7-6; TRBD2 matches at 9 bases. The J segment lost 0 bases and the V segment lost 5 bases, leaving 17 bases of the junction unmatched. The CDR3 sequence is 20 residues long. Germline V gene data show CDR1 as SGHVS and CDR2 as FNYEAQ. The CDR3 reads CASSPSFGLAGKSSYNEQFF. CDR3 coding DNA: TGTGCCAGCAGCCCTAGCTTTGGTCTAGCGGGGAAAAGCTCCTACAATGAGCAGTTCTTC.

The chain couples TRBV4-3 to TRBJ1-3, with D unclear. The V end lost 0 bases, the J end lost 0 bases, and 9 bases lay between the germline ends. The CDR3 is 16 residues long. Germline-derived CDR1 and CDR2 are LGHNA and YSLEER. CDR3 DNA: TGCGCCAGCAGCCAAGAGGGAGCGGGCTCTGGAAACACCATATATTTT. It is translated as CASSQEGAGSGNTIYF.

This clone was counted a single time. The chain carries TRBV30 and TRBJ2-5; 8 positions agree with TRBD2. This CDR3 has 15 amino acids. V lost 5 bases and J lost 4; bases outside the gene matches: 12. Germline CDR1 is GTSNPN and CDR2 is SVGIG (reference sequence). The CDR3 DNA sequence: TGTGCCTGGGCGTACGGGGGGGGTCAGACAGAGACCCAGTACTTC. Encoded protein: CAWAYGGGQTETQYF.

The chain combines TRBV5-6 with TRBJ1-6, with 9 nucleotides matching TRBD1. Trimming cost V 4 bases and J 9 bases; bases outside gene matches: 8. This CDR3 has 15 amino acids. The germline gives CDR1 SGHDT, CDR2 YYEEEE. CDR3 sequence reads: CASSLGQGLGSPLHF. DNA of the CDR3: TGTGCCAGCAGCCTAGGACAGGGGTTGGGTTCACCCCTCCACTTT.

This clone was detected once. V and J are TRBV29-1 and TRBJ1-1; D is ambiguous. The CDR3 extends over 12 amino acids. CDR1 is SQVTM, CDR2 ANQGSEA, per germline. The CDR3 loop reads CGWTDSNTEAFF. The CDR3 bases are TGCGGGTGGACGGACTCGAACACTGAAGCTTTCTTT.

The rearrangement uses TRBV5-1 and TRBJ2-2; 9 bases fit TRBD1. The CDR3 is made up of 14 amino acids. Per the germline V gene, CDR1 is SGHRS and CDR2 is YFSETQ. Unmatched junction bases numbered 5, after V lost 7 bases and J lost 4 bases. The DNA for the CDR3 is TGCGCCAGCCGGGGACAGGGAGTCACCGGGGAGCTGTTTTTT. The encoded protein is CASRGQGVTGELFF.

J is TRBJ2-2 and V is TRBV10-3; TRBD2 matches at 15 bases. There are 16 residues in the CDR3. Trimming cost V 6 bases and J 5 bases; bases outside gene matches: 4. Germline V CDR1 and CDR2: ENHRY, SYGVKD. CDR3 DNA sequence: TGTGCCATCAGCCTGGGACTAGCGGGGGGAACCGGGGAGCTGTTTTTT. It translates to CAISLGLAGGTGELFF.

The chain employs TRBV6-5 and TRBJ1-1; 8 bases match TRBD1. Germline lookup yields CDR1 MNHEY and CDR2 SVGAGI. This CDR3 spans 14 amino acids. Germline trimming cut 7 bases from V and 3 bases from J; bases unmatched to any gene: 7. CDR3 bases: TGTGCCAGCACAGGGGGCGATTGGGACACTGAAGCTTTCTTT. Residues: CASTGGDWDTEAFF.

This chain connects TRBV28 to TRBJ1-3, with no clear D. Germline V gives CDR1 MDHEN, CDR2 SYDVKM. The CDR3 covers 16 residues. V was pared by 1 base and J by 2 bases, with 12 bases between. CDR3 sequence: CASSLSPRGTGNTIYF. The CDR3 DNA reads TGTGCCAGCAGTTTATCCCCCAGAGGGACTGGAAACACCATATATTTT.

This clone has only one observation. The chain links TRBV6-5 to TRBJ2-7, with a possible D match to TRBD2 (6 bases). The V end lost 2 bases, the J end lost 4 bases, and 18 bases lay between the germline ends. CDR3 length: 16 residues. Germline CDR1 reads MNHEY; CDR2 reads SVGAGI. The CDR3 DNA follows: TGTGCCAGCAGTTACGGTGGGGGGAGTCTCGCTTACGAGCAGTACTTC. This codes for CASSYGGGSLAYEQYF.

The genes are TRBV6-6 and TRBJ2-2; 7 nucleotides line up with TRBD2. V trimming: 10 bases; J trimming: 4 bases; junction bases outside the gene matches: 6. From germline, CDR1 is MNHNY and CDR2 SVGAGI (reference sequence). This CDR3 has 13 amino acids. The CDR3 coding sequence is TGTGCCACCCTGACTAGCAGCACCGGGGAGCTGTTTTTT. Translated, it gives CATLTSSTGELFF.

This clone occurred once. CDR3 in DNA: TGTGCCAGCAGCTCGTTCTATGAGCAGTTCTTC. It codes for CASSSFYEQFF. The chain links TRBV12-3 or TRBV12-4 to TRBJ2-1; D is unresolved. This CDR3 spans 11 amino acids. The V end lost 6 bases, the J end lost 8 bases, and 8 bases lay between the germline ends.

This clone was observed a single time. This chain connects TRBV9 to TRBJ2-7; D perhaps matches TRBD2 (5 bases). The germline V gene has CDR1 SGDLS and CDR2 YYNGEE. The CDR3 is 12 residues long. V lost 2 bases and J 3 bases, leaving 6 bases between the germline ends. CDR3: CASSVGNYEQYF. The CDR3 region has the DNA TGTGCCAGCAGCGTCGGGAACTACGAGCAGTACTTC.

V is TRBV5-4 and J is TRBJ1-1; 9 bases line up with TRBD1. This CDR3 comprises 16 residues. The germline V gene has CDR1 SGHNT and CDR2 YYREEE (reference sequence). Germline trimming cut 3 bases from V and 3 bases from J; bases unmatched to any gene: 9. The CDR3 loop is CASSSAYRGQDTEAFF. CDR3 nucleotides: TGTGCCAGCAGCTCAGCCTACAGGGGGCAGGACACTGAAGCTTTCTTT.

The CDR3 bases are TGTGCCAGCAGCTGGGGACTGCAACCGGGATCGGAGACCCAGTACTTC. This gives the protein CASSWGLQPGSETQYF. V is TRBV7-3 and J is TRBJ2-5; D is possibly TRBD2 (6 bases). Germline CDR1 and CDR2: SGHTA and FQGTGA. Trimming removed 4 bases from V and 5 bases from J, with 20 bases in between. The CDR3 has 16 amino acids.

This clone has a handful of counts. V and J are TRBV5-6 and TRBJ2-1; 8 bases are a match to TRBD1. Germline CDR1 is SGHDT and CDR2 is YYEEEE. This CDR3 region has 18 residues. Trimming cost V 0 bases and J 0 bases; bases outside gene matches: 8. The CDR3 bases are TGTGCCAGCAGCTTGGGACAGGGGCTCGACCCCTCCTACAATGAGCAGTTCTTC. This sequence encodes CASSLGQGLDPSYNEQFF. Full variable domain (remainder filled in from reference TRBV5-6 and TRBJ2-1): DAGVTQSPTHLIKTRGQQVTLRCSPKSGHDTVSWYQQALGQGPQFIFQYYEEEERQRGNFPDRFSGHQFPNYSSELNVNALLLGDSALYLCASSLGQGLDPSYNEQFFGPGTRLTVL.

V usage is TRBV28 and J usage is TRBJ1-5, with 10 bases that match TRBD1. After removal of 6 bases from V and 0 bases from J, the junction contained 5 bases not matched to a gene. The CDR3 sequence is 16 residues long. CDR1 is MDHEN, CDR2 SYDVKM, per germline. The CDR3 sequence is CASRDRGPYSNQPQHF. The CDR3 bases are TGTGCCAGCAGAGACAGGGGGCCTTATAGCAATCAGCCCCAGCATTTT.